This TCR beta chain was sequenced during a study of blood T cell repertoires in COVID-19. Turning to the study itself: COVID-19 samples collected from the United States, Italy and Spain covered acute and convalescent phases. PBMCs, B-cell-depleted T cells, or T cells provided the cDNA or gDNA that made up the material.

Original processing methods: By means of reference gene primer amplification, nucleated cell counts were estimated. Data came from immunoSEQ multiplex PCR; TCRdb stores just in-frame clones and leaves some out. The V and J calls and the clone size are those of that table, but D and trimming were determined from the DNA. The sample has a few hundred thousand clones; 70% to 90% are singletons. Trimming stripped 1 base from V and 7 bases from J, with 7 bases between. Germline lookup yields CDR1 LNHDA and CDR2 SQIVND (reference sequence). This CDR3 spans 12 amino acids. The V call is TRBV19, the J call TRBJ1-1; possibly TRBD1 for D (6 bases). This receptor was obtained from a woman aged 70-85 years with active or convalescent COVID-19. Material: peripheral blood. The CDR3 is CASSIVDSEAFF. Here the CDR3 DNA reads TGTGCCAGTAGTATAGTGGACAGTGAAGCTTTCTTT. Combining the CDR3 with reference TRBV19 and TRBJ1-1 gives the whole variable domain DGGITQSPKYLFRKEGQNVTLSCEQNLNHDAMYWYRQDPGQGLRLIYYSQIVNDFQKGDIAEGYSVSREKKESFPLTVTSAQKNPTAFYLCASSIVDSEAFFGQGTRLTVV.